Here is one T cell receptor (beta chain) with its context. Antigen unknown. The authors made the TRB cDNA libraries by 5' RACE using UMI labels. Reprocessing the 5' RACE reads, TCRdb reports a single entry for every CDR3 protein and omits DNA. Its clone listing holds 85,000 to 130,000 distinct CDR3 sequences. Germline CDR1 reads LNHNV; CDR2 reads YYDKDF (reference sequence). This CDR3 region has 14 residues. This record belongs to a study of CXCR3-negative and CXCR3-positive naive CD8 T cells. Study outcomes and limitations: Hydrophobicity was higher for TRB CDR3s found in CXCR3-positive naive cells than in CXCR3-negative naive cells.

Every subset of CD8+ T cells was sorted in triplicate at 300,000 cells each. Sequencing was carried out using naive CXCR3+ CD8+ T cells from blood. Sample subset: CD45RO-CCR7+CD27+CD95- naive CD8+ T cells expressing CXCR3 (TNR3+). The chain recombines TRBV15 with TRBJ2-1; TCRdb proposes TRBD1, but this gene call is untestable without DNA. This TCR was sampled from a human donor in good health. Some clones in this sample may be carry-over from other donors' samples. The CDR3 region is CATSRGDRGGEQFF.